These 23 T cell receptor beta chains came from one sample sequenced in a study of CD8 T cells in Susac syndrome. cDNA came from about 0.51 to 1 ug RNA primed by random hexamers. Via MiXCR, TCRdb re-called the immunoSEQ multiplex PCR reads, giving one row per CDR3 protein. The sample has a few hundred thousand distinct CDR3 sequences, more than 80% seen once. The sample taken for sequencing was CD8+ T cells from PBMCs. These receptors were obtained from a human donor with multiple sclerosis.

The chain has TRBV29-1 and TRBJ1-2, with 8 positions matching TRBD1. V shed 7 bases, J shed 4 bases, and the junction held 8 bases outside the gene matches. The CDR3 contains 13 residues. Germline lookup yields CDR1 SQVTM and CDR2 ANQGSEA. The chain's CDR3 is CSARGRGPYGYTF. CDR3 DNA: TGCAGCGCCCGGGGCAGGGGGCCCTATGGCTACACCTTC.

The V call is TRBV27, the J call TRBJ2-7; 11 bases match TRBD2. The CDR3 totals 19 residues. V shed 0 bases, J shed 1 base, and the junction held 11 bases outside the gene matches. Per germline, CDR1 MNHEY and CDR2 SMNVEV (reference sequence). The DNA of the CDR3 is TGTGCCAGCAGTTTATCGGTCTCTAGCGGGAGGAGGGCATCCTACGAGCAGTACTTC. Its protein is CASSLSVSSGRRASYEQYF.

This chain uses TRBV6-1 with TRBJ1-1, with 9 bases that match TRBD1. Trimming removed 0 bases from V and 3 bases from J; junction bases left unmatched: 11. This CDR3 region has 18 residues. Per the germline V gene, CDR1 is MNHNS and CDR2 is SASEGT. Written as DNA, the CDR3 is TGTGCCAGCAGTGAAGCTATTCCAGGACAGGGGATGTACACTGAAGCTTTCTTT. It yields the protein CASSEAIPGQGMYTEAFF.

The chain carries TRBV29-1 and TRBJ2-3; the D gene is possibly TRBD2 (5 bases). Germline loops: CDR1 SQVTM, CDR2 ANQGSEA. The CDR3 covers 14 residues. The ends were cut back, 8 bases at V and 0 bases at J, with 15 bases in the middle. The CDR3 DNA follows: TGCAGCCCCCCCTCCGGGGTTAGCACAGATACGCAGTATTTT. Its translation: CSPPSGVSTDTQYF.

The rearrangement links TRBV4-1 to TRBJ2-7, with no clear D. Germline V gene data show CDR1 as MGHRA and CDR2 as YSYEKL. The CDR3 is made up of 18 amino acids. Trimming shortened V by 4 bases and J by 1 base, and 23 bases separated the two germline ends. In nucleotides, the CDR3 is TGCGCCAGCAGCCGAGCCATTTTTGGAGCTACTAAATCCTACGAGCAGTACTTC. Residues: CASSRAIFGATKSYEQYF.

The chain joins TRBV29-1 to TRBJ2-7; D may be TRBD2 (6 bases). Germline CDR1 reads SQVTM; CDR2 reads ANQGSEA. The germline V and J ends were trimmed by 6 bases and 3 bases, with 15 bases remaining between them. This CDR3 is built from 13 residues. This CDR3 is CSVYTGAVYEQYF. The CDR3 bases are TGCAGCGTCTATACGGGAGCAGTCTACGAGCAGTACTTC.

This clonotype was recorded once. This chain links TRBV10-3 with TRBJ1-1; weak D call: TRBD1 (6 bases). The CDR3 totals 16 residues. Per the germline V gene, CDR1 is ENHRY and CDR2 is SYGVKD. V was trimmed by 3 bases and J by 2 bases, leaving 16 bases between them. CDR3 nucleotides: TGTGCCATCAGTGATTTGGGTCAGGACAGAAACACTGAAGCTTTCTTT. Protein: CAISDLGQDRNTEAFF.

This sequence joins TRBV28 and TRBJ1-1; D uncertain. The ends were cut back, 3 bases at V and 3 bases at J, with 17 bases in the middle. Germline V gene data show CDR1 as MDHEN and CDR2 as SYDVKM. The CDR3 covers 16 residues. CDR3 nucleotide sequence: TGTGCCAGCAGTTTGCCCCGGCCAGGTTGGGACACTGAAGCTTTCTTT. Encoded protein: CASSLPRPGWDTEAFF.

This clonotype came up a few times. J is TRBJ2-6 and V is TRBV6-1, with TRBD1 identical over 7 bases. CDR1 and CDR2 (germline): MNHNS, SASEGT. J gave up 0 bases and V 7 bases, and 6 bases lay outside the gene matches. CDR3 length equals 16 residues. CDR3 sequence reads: CASITTGASGANVLTF. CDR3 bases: TGTGCCAGCATCACAACAGGGGCCTCTGGGGCCAACGTCCTGACTTTC.

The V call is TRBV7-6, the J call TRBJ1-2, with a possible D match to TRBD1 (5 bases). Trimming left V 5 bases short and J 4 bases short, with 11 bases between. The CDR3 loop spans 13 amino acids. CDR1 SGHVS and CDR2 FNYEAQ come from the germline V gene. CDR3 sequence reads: CASSQGLLYGYTF. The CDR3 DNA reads TGTGCCAGCAGCCAGGGACTTCTCTATGGCTACACCTTC.

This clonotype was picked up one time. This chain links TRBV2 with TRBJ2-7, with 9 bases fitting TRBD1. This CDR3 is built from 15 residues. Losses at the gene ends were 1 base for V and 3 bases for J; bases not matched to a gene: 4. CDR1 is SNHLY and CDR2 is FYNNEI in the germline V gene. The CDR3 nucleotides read TGTGCCAGCAGTGAAGGGCCGACAGGGGGCTACGAGCAGTACTTC. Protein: CASSEGPTGGYEQYF.

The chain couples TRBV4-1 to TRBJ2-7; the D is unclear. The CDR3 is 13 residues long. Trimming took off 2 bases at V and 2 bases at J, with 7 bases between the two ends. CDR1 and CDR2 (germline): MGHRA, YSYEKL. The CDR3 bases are TGCGCCAGCAGCCAACACGAAACCTACGAGCAGTACTTC. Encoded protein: CASSQHETYEQYF.

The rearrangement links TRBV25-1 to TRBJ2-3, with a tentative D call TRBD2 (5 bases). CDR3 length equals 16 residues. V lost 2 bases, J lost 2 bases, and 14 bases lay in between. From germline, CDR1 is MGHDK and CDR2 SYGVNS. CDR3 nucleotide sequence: TGTGCCAGCAGTGAAGGGAGCACGGGCTACACAGATACGCAGTATTTT. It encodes CASSEGSTGYTDTQYF.

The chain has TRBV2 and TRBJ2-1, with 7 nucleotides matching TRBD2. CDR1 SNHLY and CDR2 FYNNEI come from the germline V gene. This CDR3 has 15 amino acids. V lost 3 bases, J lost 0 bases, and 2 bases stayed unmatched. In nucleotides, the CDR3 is TGTGCCAGCAGTGATGGGGAGGGCTCCTACAATGAGCAGTTCTTC. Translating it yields CASSDGEGSYNEQFF.

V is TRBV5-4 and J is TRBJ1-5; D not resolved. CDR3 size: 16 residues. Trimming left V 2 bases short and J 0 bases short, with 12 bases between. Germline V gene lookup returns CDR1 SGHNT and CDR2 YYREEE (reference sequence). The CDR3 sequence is CASSFETDYSNQPQHF. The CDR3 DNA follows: TGTGCCAGCAGCTTCGAGACGGATTATAGCAATCAGCCCCAGCATTTT.

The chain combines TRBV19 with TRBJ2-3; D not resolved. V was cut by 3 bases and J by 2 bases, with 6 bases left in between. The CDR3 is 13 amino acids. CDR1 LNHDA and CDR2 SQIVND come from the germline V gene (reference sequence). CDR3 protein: CASSIADTDTQYF. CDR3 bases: TGTGCCAGTAGTATTGCGGACACAGATACGCAGTATTTT.

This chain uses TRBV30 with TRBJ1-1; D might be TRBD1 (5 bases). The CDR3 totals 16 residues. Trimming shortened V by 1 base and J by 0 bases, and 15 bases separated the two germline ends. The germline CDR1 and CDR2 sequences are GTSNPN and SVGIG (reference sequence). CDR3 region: CAWSGVLEGMNTEAFF. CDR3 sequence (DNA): TGTGCCTGGAGTGGGGTTCTCGAGGGGATGAACACTGAAGCTTTCTTT.

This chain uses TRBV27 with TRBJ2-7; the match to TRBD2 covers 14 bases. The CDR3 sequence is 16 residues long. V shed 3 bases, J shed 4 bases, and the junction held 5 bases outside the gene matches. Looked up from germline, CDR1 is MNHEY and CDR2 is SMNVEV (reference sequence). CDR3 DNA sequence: TGTGCCAGCAGTTTGACCGGGACTAGCGGGGGTTACGAGCAGTACTTC. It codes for CASSLTGTSGGYEQYF.

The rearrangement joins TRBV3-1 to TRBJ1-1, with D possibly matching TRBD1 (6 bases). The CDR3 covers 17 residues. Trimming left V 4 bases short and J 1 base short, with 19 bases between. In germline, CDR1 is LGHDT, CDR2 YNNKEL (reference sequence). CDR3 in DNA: TGTGCCAGCAGCCCCACCCAAGTTAGACAGGAGAACACTGAAGCTTTCTTT. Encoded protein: CASSPTQVRQENTEAFF.

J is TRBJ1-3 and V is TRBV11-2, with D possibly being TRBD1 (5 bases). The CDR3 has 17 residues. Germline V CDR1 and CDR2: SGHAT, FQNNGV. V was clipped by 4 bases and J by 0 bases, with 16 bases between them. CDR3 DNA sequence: TGTGCCAGCAGCTCGGGACTCCCTGGAACCTCTGGAAACACCATATATTTT. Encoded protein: CASSSGLPGTSGNTIYF.

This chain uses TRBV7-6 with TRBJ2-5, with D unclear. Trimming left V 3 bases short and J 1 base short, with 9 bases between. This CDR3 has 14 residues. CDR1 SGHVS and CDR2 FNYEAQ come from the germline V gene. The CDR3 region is CASSLRHPQETQYF. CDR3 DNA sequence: TGTGCCAGCAGCTTGAGACACCCCCAAGAGACCCAGTACTTC. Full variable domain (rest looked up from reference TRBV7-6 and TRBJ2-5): GAGVSQSPRYKVTKRGQDVALRCDPISGHVSLYWYRQALGQGPEFLTYFNYEAQQDKSGLPNDRFSAERPEGSISTLTIQRTEQRDSAMYRCASSLRHPQETQYFGPGTRLLVL.

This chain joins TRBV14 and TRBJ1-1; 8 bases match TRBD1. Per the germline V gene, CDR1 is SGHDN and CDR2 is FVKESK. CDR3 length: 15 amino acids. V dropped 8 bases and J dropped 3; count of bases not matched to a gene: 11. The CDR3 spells CASGLETGVYTEAFF. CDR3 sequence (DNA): TGTGCCAGCGGCCTAGAGACAGGGGTGTACACTGAAGCTTTCTTT.

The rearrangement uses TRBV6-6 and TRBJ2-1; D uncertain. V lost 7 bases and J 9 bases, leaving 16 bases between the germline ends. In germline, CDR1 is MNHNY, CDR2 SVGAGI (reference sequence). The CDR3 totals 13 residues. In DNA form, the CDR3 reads TGTGCCAGCACTCCCTACCTGGGTGGTGAGCAGTTCTTC. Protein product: CASTPYLGGEQFF.